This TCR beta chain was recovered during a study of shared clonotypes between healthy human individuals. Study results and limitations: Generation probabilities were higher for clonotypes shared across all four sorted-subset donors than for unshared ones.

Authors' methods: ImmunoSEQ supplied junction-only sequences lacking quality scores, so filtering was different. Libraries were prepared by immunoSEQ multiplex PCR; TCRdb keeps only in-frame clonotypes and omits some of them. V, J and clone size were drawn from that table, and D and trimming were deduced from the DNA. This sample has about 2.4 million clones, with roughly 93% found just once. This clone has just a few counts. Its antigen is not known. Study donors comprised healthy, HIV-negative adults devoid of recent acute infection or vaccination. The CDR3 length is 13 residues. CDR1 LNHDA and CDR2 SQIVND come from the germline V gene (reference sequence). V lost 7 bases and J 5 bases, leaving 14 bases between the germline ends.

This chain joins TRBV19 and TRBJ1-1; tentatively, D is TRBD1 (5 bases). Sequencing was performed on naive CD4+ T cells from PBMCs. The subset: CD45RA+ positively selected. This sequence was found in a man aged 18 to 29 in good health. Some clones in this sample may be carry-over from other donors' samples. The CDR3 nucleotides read TGTGCCAGTACGTGGAGGGGAGGAACTGAAGCTTTCTTT. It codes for CASTWRGGTEAFF.